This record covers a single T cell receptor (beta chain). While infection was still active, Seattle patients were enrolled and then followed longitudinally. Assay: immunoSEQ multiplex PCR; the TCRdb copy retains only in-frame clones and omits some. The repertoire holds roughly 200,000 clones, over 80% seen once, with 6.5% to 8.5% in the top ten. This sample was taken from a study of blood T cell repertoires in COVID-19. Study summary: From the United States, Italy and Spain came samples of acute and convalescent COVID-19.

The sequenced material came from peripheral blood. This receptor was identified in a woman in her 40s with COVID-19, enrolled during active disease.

For the CDR3, the DNA is TGCAGCGCACGTGGGGACTCTGTCTACAATGAGCAGTTCTTC. This codes for CSARGDSVYNEQFF. The genes are TRBV29-1 and TRBJ2-1, with D possibly being TRBD2 (6 bases). CDR1 is SQVTM and CDR2 is ANQGSEA in the germline V gene. This CDR3 spans 14 amino acids. Trimming shortened V by 7 bases and J by 3 bases, and 16 bases separated the two germline ends.